The clone carrying this T cell receptor (beta chain) has only one observation. This record comes from a study of blood T cell repertoires in COVID-19. Study summary: The cDNA or gDNA used as material had been derived from T cells, B-cell-depleted T cells, or PBMCs.

Trimming shortened V by 9 bases and J by 2 bases, and 8 bases separated the two germline ends. This CDR3 contains 12 residues. Per germline, CDR1 MNHEY and CDR2 SVGAGI. Per the study methods: Amplification of reference gene primers was used by the study to estimate nucleated cell counts. TCRdb's table, derived via immunoSEQ multiplex PCR, lists solely in-frame clones and lacks some. V and J calls and clone size are copied from that table; D and trimming were computed from the DNA. The table has under 70,000 clones, around 90% seen once. This chain links TRBV6-5 with TRBJ1-3; the D gene is possibly TRBD1 (5 bases). The sequence derives from a man aged 80 or over with acute or convalescent COVID-19. Sequenced material: peripheral blood. CDR3 DNA: TGTGCCAGTGGGGGGGCTGGAAACACCATATATTTT. Residues: CASGGAGNTIYF.